These 27 T cell receptor beta chains were sequenced from one sample in a study of T cell responses to AZD1222 COVID-19 vaccine. Clones were sequenced by immunoSEQ multiplex PCR, and TCRdb holds only the in-frame ones, with some missing. The sample records tens of thousands of clones, 89% being singletons. Sequenced material: peripheral blood, taken 28 days after the second AZD1222 dose. These receptors originate from an adult who received the AZD1222 COVID-19 vaccine.

This clone was recorded only once. The rearrangement links TRBV14 to TRBJ1-1; D remains ambiguous. In germline, CDR1 is SGHDN, CDR2 FVKESK. The V and J ends lost 2 bases and 6 bases respectively, with 13 bases between them. This CDR3 has 14 amino acids. The CDR3 sequence: CASSQYRGLPEAFF. The DNA of the CDR3 is TGTGCCAGCAGCCAATACCGGGGTCTGCCTGAAGCTTTCTTT.

The chain couples TRBV9 to TRBJ2-7; possible D gene TRBD1, 5 bases. The CDR3 is 14 residues long. Germline V CDR1 and CDR2: SGDLS, YYNGEE. Trimming shortened V by 0 bases and J by 1 base, and 8 bases separated the two germline ends. The CDR3 spells CASSVEGRSYEQYF. In DNA form, the CDR3 reads TGTGCCAGCAGCGTAGAGGGGCGATCCTACGAGCAGTACTTC.

This clone occurred once. The chain couples TRBV28 to TRBJ1-2, with D possibly matching TRBD1 (6 bases). The germline V gene has CDR1 MDHEN and CDR2 SYDVKM. CDR3 length: 13 amino acids. V was clipped by 6 bases and J by 0 bases, with 8 bases between them. The CDR3 loop reads CASRRTANYGYTF. DNA for the CDR3: TGTGCCAGCAGAAGGACAGCTAACTATGGCTACACCTTC.

J is TRBJ2-7 and V is TRBV13; D could derive from TRBD1 or TRBD2 (5 bases each). CDR1 PRHDT and CDR2 FYEKMQ come from the germline V gene (reference sequence). Trimming took off 4 bases at V and 7 bases at J, with 17 bases between the two ends. The CDR3 loop spans 14 amino acids. The CDR3 region is CASSSGSGTAEQYV. The CDR3 DNA is TGTGCCAGCAGCTCAGGTTCAGGGACCGCGGAGCAGTACGTC.

The chain links TRBV9 to TRBJ2-5; TRBD2 agrees at 13 bases. The J segment lost 4 bases and the V segment lost 4 bases, leaving 7 bases of the junction unmatched. The CDR3 is 16 amino acids. Looked up from germline, CDR1 is SGDLS and CDR2 is YYNGEE. The CDR3, as DNA: TGTGCCAGCAGCCCAAGCGGACTAGCGGGGGTAGAGACCCAGTACTTC. It is translated as CASSPSGLAGVETQYF.

CDR3 DNA sequence: TGTGCCAGCAGTGAAGTGAGCGGGGCCTCCTACAATGAGCAGTTCTTC. Residues: CASSEVSGASYNEQFF. The rearrangement uses TRBV6-1 and TRBJ2-1, with TRBD2 identical over 7 bases. Germline-derived CDR1 and CDR2 are MNHNS and SASEGT. The CDR3 runs 16 residues. V was clipped by 1 base and J by 0 bases; unmatched bases: 3.

The V and J genes are TRBV12-3 or TRBV12-4 and TRBJ2-5; 7 bases map to TRBD2. The CDR3 totals 13 residues. V lost 2 bases and J lost 3; bases outside the gene matches: 0. The DNA of the CDR3 is TGTGCCAGCAGTTTACTAGCGGAAGAGACCCAGTACTTC. Protein product: CASSLLAEETQYF.

The genes are TRBV2 and TRBJ2-2; the match to TRBD1 covers 7 bases. Germline trimming cut 7 bases from V and 3 bases from J; bases unmatched to any gene: 5. In germline, CDR1 is SNHLY, CDR2 FYNNEI. The CDR3 extends over 14 amino acids. The CDR3 DNA reads TGTGCCAGCAAGGCACAGGGGCACACCGGGGAGCTGTTTTTT. Translating gives CASKAQGHTGELFF.

This chain joins TRBV10-3 and TRBJ2-1; D is possibly TRBD2 (5 bases). This CDR3 spans 16 amino acids. Trimming removed 0 bases at V and 4 bases at J, with 13 bases between. Germline CDR1 is ENHRY and CDR2 is SYGVKD. CDR3 residues: CAISESGDTSYNEQFF. The DNA for the CDR3 is TGTGCCATCAGTGAGTCGGGCGACACTAGTTACAATGAGCAGTTCTTC.

The chain combines TRBV14 with TRBJ2-1, with D tentatively TRBD2 (5 bases). The CDR3 has 14 residues. Germline V gene lookup returns CDR1 SGHDN and CDR2 FVKESK. The V and J ends lost 0 bases and 7 bases respectively, with 10 bases between them. The CDR3 DNA follows: TGTGCCAGCAGCCAAGATGGGCGGACTAATGAGCAGTTCTTC. Its protein is CASSQDGRTNEQFF.

This chain uses TRBV9 with TRBJ1-1, with unresolved D. Germline V gives CDR1 SGDLS, CDR2 YYNGEE. The V end was cut by 0 bases, the J end by 7 bases, with 13 bases between. This CDR3 region has 14 residues. CDR3 bases: TGTGCCAGCAGCGTAGATCCTGGCCAGGTTGAAGCTTTCTTT. This codes for CASSVDPGQVEAFF.

This clone appeared a single time. In DNA form, the CDR3 reads TGTGCCAGCAGCTTGAACCAGGGTTCGGACACCATATATTTT. As protein: CASSLNQGSDTIYF. The chain carries TRBV11-1 and TRBJ1-3, with a tentative D call TRBD1 (5 bases). Trimming took off 3 bases at V and 8 bases at J, with 14 bases between the two ends. CDR1 is SGHAT and CDR2 is FQDESV in the germline V gene (reference sequence). The CDR3 covers 14 residues.

This clone was observed a single time. V and J are TRBV9 and TRBJ2-1; no clear D gene. Trimming stripped 3 bases from V and 6 bases from J, with 4 bases between. Germline V gene lookup returns CDR1 SGDLS and CDR2 YYNGEE. The CDR3 length is 11 residues. CDR3 DNA: TGTGCCAGCAGCGGGAGCAATGAGCAGTTCTTC. Translating gives CASSGSNEQFF.

The chain carries TRBV5-5 and TRBJ2-2; TRBD2 matches 7 bases. The ends lost 5 bases at V and 0 bases at J; junction bases unmatched: 10. The germline V gene encodes CDR1 SGHKS and CDR2 YYEKEE (reference sequence). There are 17 residues in the CDR3. Here the CDR3 DNA reads TGTGCCAGCAGAGCTTTGGTAGCGGGTACGAACACCGGGGAGCTGTTTTTT. Translating it yields CASRALVAGTNTGELFF.

This clone has a handful of counts. V and J are TRBV7-8 and TRBJ2-5; 10 bases fit TRBD2. V lost 2 bases and J lost 1; bases outside the gene matches: 10. Looked up from germline, CDR1 is SGHVS and CDR2 is FQNEAQ. The CDR3 spans 18 residues. CDR3 nucleotide sequence: TGTGCCAGCAGCTTATACTCTTCTAGCGGGGGCCTCCAAGAGACCCAGTACTTC. Protein product: CASSLYSSSGGLQETQYF.

This clone was counted a single time. The chain combines TRBV9 with TRBJ2-3, with a weak D call TRBD2 (6 bases). This CDR3 contains 15 residues. With 4 bases removed from V and 8 bases from J, the gap between germline ends came to 20 bases. Germline CDR1 and CDR2: SGDLS and YYNGEE. CDR3 in DNA: TGTGCCAGCAGCCCTTGGGAGGCCCCACAAGGTACGCAGTATTTT. Amino acid sequence: CASSPWEAPQGTQYF.

V and J are TRBV19 and TRBJ1-2; TRBD1 matches 9 bases. With V trimmed by 3 bases and J by 4 bases, 3 bases remained unmatched. The CDR3 is 14 amino acids. Germline CDR1 and CDR2: LNHDA and SQIVND (reference sequence). The CDR3 nucleotides are TGTGCCAGTAGTATGGACAGGGGTGGCTATGGCTACACCTTC. It yields the protein CASSMDRGGYGYTF.

This sequence joins TRBV24-1 and TRBJ1-5, with TRBD1 as a possible D gene (6 bases). The CDR3 runs to 16 residues. Trimming pared 8 bases from V and 3 bases from J, leaving 19 bases between. From germline, CDR1 is KGHDR and CDR2 SFDVKD. The CDR3 DNA is TGTGCCACCACCGACAGGAAAGGTGGGTACAATCAGCCCCAGCATTTT. Its translation: CATTDRKGGYNQPQHF.

This clone has only a few counts. The V gene is TRBV7-5, the J gene TRBJ1-5; the table gives TRBD1 as D, unverified against the DNA. TRBV7-5 is designated a pseudogene. The CDR3 runs to 18 residues. CDR3 residues: CARSRPGTGDYSNQPQHF. The CDR3 DNA sequence: TGTGCCAGAAGCCGACCCGGGACAGGAGATTATAGCAATCAGCCCCAGCATTTT.

This chain links TRBV5-8 with TRBJ1-5; 7 bases are shared with TRBD1. Looked up from germline, CDR1 is SGHTS and CDR2 is YDEGEE. V was pared by 0 bases and J by 4 bases, with 7 bases of the junction left unmatched. There are 16 residues in the CDR3. CDR3 nucleotide sequence: TGTGCCAGCAGCTTGGTAACAGGGGTGGGGAATCAGCCCCAGCATTTT. Amino acids: CASSLVTGVGNQPQHF.

The chain employs TRBV10-3 and TRBJ1-1; a weak D match, TRBD1 (5 bases). Trimming removed 5 bases at V and 8 bases at J, with 21 bases between. The CDR3 runs 15 residues. The V gene's germline CDR1 is ENHRY and CDR2 SYGVKD. CDR3 DNA sequence: TGTGCCATCAGTCTGACCGACAGAAGAGAGCAGGAAGCTTTCTTT. This gives the protein CAISLTDRREQEAFF.

The chain carries TRBV10-3 and TRBJ2-5; D gene ambiguous. The CDR3 is made up of 11 amino acids. Germline V gene sequence: CDR1 ENHRY, CDR2 SYGVKD. Deletions cut 4 bases from V and 3 bases from J, with 3 bases between. The CDR3 nucleotides are TGTGCCATCAGTGTAAAAGAGACCCAGTACTTC. Amino acid sequence: CAISVKETQYF.

CDR3: CASSYTFHAGTSIPWDYEQYF. The CDR3 DNA reads as TGTGCCAGCAGTTACACATTTCACGCCGGGACTAGCATTCCATGGGACTACGAGCAGTACTTC. The V gene is TRBV28, the J gene TRBJ2-7; 9 bases agree with TRBD2. The CDR3 loop spans 21 amino acids. In germline, CDR1 is MDHEN, CDR2 SYDVKM. The junction had 25 bases not matched to a gene; V was cut back by 4 bases and J by 3 bases.

CDR3 DNA: TGCAGTGTTAGGAGGGGCGGCGAGCAGTACTTC. Its translation is CSVRRGGEQYF. V usage is TRBV20-1 and J usage is TRBJ2-7; maybe TRBD2 (6 bases). Germline V gene data show CDR1 as DFQATT and CDR2 as SNEGSKA (reference sequence). The V gene lost 7 bases and the J gene lost 6 bases, with 13 bases spanning the gap. The CDR3 length is 11 residues.

The gene calls are TRBV11-3 and TRBJ1-2, with TRBD1 identical over 8 bases. Germline CDR1 and CDR2: SGHNT and YENEEA. CDR3 length: 15 residues. V lost 3 bases and J lost 4; bases outside the gene matches: 7. CDR3 nucleotides: TGTGCCAGCAGCTTCGGAAAGGACAGGGTCTATGGCTACACCTTC. Translating gives CASSFGKDRVYGYTF. Filled out from reference TRBV11-3 and TRBJ1-2, the complete variable domain reads EAGVVQSPRYKIIEKKQPVAFWCNPISGHNTLYWYLQNLGQGPELLIRYENEEAVDDSQLPKDRFSAERLKGVDSTLKIQPAELGDSAVYLCASSFGKDRVYGYTFGSGTRLTVV.

V is TRBV3-1 (or the pseudogene TRBV3-2) and J is TRBJ1-3; possible D gene TRBD1, 5 bases. Germline V gene lookup returns CDR1 LGHDT and CDR2 YNNKEL (reference sequence). CDR3 length equals 16 residues. V lost 0 bases to trimming and J lost 2 bases, with 11 bases between them. The CDR3 region is CASSQEWGSPGNTIYF. Written as DNA, the CDR3 is TGTGCCAGCAGCCAAGAGTGGGGGTCCCCTGGAAACACCATATATTTT.

The rearrangement uses TRBV18 and TRBJ1-3, with D possibly being TRBD1 (5 bases). Germline values: CDR1 KGHSH, CDR2 LQKENI. The CDR3 is 15 amino acids. Trimming stripped 3 bases from V and 3 bases from J, with 12 bases between. The CDR3: CASSPAGTGGNTIYF. In DNA form, the CDR3 reads TGTGCCAGCTCACCGGCAGGGACGGGTGGAAACACCATATATTTT.